One T cell receptor beta chain is described in this entry. What antigen it recognizes has not been identified. No per-base quality is available; no much larger clone lies one base away. The immunoSEQ Assay was used to sequence TCRbeta CDR3 regions. After extraction, genomic DNA underwent amplification by bias-controlled multiplex PCR, followed by high-throughput sequencing. In the authors' own workflow: To quantify the absolute abundance of each unique TCRbeta CDR3 region, sequences were collapsed and filtered. T cell fraction was estimated by normalization of TCRbeta template counts to usable DNA, with usable DNA being measured through amplification of reference genes present in all nucleated cells. Repertoire TCRs were annotated as SARS-CoV-2-specific when V gene, CDR3 amino acid sequence and J gene were exactly matched to a known reactive TCR set. The reference SARS-CoV-2 TCR set was obtained from MIRA and was filtered for enrichment in COVID-19-positive ImmuneCODE repertoires, whereby public or cross-reactive TCRs were removed. Based on the MIRA antigens, annotated TCRs were further analysed at the level of specific ORF or position within ORF. Depth was the summed frequency of annotated unique rearrangements, while breadth was defined as annotated unique rearrangements over total unique productive rearrangements. Two-sided Wilcoxon rank-sum tests were used to compare TCR breadth between groups. TCRdb limited this immuneACCESS table to in-frame rearrangements with V and J called. A share of clones is missing; checked studies link under half to unresolved V genes, and the rest is unexplained. V and J calls and clone size are those listed in that table; D and trimming were worked out from the DNA. The sample profile shows around 340,000 clones; 75% to 90% of them were found once. Clones ranked in the top ten supply about 11% of the sample.

These data originate in a study of Ad26.COV2.S vaccination and SARS-CoV-2 variants (dated by TCRdb to about 2021). At the level of the whole study: Donors in the vaccine arm were drawn from COV1001, a phase I-IIa trial of Ad26.COV2.S in healthy adults that was multicentre, randomized, double-blind and placebo-controlled. Dosing of Ad26.COV2.S was intramuscular, at either 5x10^10 or 1x10^11 viral particles, delivered as one shot or as two shots spaced 56 days apart. TCRbeta repertoire sequencing served as the tool for gauging how specific and how broad the SARS-CoV-2-reactive T cell receptors were following Ad26.COV2.S vaccination. The TCR-sequenced set comprised approximately 32 samples: around 20 Ad26.COV2.S vaccine recipients, 5 placebo recipients and 8 SARS-CoV-2 convalescent individuals. Participants in the trial were split at random into five groups of five each, receiving low-dose or high-dose Ad26.COV2.S once or twice, or else placebo on both occasions. Throughout the experiments and outcome assessment, investigators stayed blinded to trial group allocation. The research as a whole found: Comparing responses between vaccine doses or regimens was not something the study was powered to do. Compared with placebo recipients, Ad26.COV2.S recipients showed higher spike-specific TCR breadth (P = 0.0014). Vaccine and placebo recipients had similar non-spike TCR breadth, a finding consistent with the vaccine containing only spike. The authors noted that total T cell responses may have been underestimated by the TCR breadth and depth analyses. After vaccination, spike-specific CD8+ and CD4+ T cell responses were reported to show substantial breadth.

The label giving this sample's treatment or condition can be read as: around 19 received Ad26.COV2.S at low or high dose, single or two shots; roughly five received placebo; per-sample allocation not given. Repertoires of vaccine and placebo recipients were sequenced from samples collected on day 63 after the first injection. In Cohort 1b, about 27 adults aged 18-55 years were enrolled at a single site in Boston, USA, between 29 July and 7 August 2020. Ad26.COV2.S was a replication-incompetent adenovirus type 26 vector that expressed a prefusion-stabilized SARS-CoV-2 spike protein derived from the original Wuhan strain. The source is a person aged 18-65 years who received the Ad26.COV2.S COVID-19 vaccine or a placebo. The input for sequencing was peripheral blood, taken in a trial of Ad26.COV2.S vaccine versus placebo.

For the CDR3, the sequence is CASTGFTDTQYF. The DNA is TGTGCCTCGACAGGGTTCACAGATACGCAGTATTTT. The chain is made from TRBV30 and TRBJ2-3, with 7 junctional bases fitting TRBD1. The germline V gene encodes CDR1 GTSNPN and CDR2 SVGIG (reference sequence). The junction shows trimming of 7 bases on V and 2 bases on J, and the gene matches do not reach 3 bases of it. Measured from the cysteine to the phenylalanine, the CDR3 is 12 residues long. The entry retains the CDR3 DNA only, 36 bases that are in frame from base 1.